The clone carrying this TCR beta chain is a singleton in its sample. Its antigen is not known. The record originates from a study of regulatory dendritic cells for organ transplantation. Study findings and constraints: Alloreactive memory CD8+ T cell pools varied considerably between individuals. Memory T cells were less diverse than naive, with memory CD8+ most oligoclonal.

The CDR3 runs to 16 residues. The V and J ends lost 6 bases and 4 bases, in that order; junction bases with no gene match: 9. Per the germline V gene, CDR1 is MNHEY and CDR2 is SMNVEV (reference sequence). The protocol was immunoSEQ multiplex PCR, while the TCRdb copy is restricted to in-frame clones and leaves out a portion. The sample holds 25,000 to 30,000 clones; 75% to 80% are singletons and the top ten take 2% to 2.5%. Sequencing used memory CD4+ T cells from blood. Subset described: CD45RO+ memory T cells. The chain combines TRBV27 with TRBJ1-3; 10 positions match TRBD1. The origin of this receptor is a human donor in good health. This CDR3 is CASRSWTGGPGNTIYF. DNA of the CDR3: TGTGCCAGCAGATCATGGACAGGGGGACCCGGAAACACCATATATTTT.